This TCR beta chain is drawn from a study of regulatory T cells in long-lasting Graves disease listed by TCRdb under 2021. Study-wide context: Antithyroid drugs had been taken for less than 3 months by newly diagnosed Graves' disease patients. Patients with persistent Graves' disease were compared with patients with newly diagnosed Graves' disease using TCR sequencing and RNA sequencing of peripheral blood. A total of 33 samples underwent TCR sequencing, from around 13 patients with persistent Graves' disease and about 20 patients with newly diagnosed Graves' disease. The study took place in China and was registered as a clinical trial.

Based on the germline V gene, the CDR1 and CDR2 sequences are SGDLS and YYNGEE. The CDR3 covers 13 residues, taking in both the cysteine and the phenylalanine. Solely the CDR3 DNA is kept, with 39 bases framed from the first base. Trimming at the junction amounts to 2 bases on V and 3 bases on J, and the germline ends lie 6 bases apart. What this sample's time point label stands for: newly diagnosed GD, antithyroid drugs for less than 3 months. For both TCR sequencing and RNA sequencing, RNA was extracted from PBMCs in TRIzol. Graves' disease was diagnosed according to American Thyroid Association guidelines. Recruitment of patients was carried out at an endocrinology department in Xi'an, China. From each patient, approximately 9.9 milliliters of peripheral blood was collected into an EDTA anticoagulant tube. Ficoll Paque Plus density gradient separation was used to isolate PBMCs, and no further T cell sorting was done. An Agilent 2100 Bioanalyzer and agarose gel were used to assess RNA quality, and a NanoDrop 2000 was used to measure RNA concentration.

The method behind the library was multiplex PCR. Data came from an Illumina HiSeq 4000. To build TCR beta libraries, CDR3 regions were amplified by Arm-PCR using iRepertoire HTBI primers. PCR products were gel purified before sequencing. The paper's processing steps were these. Gene usage analysis of CDR3 amino acid clonotypes used the 60 to 75 TRBV and about 14 TRBJ segments found across samples. Filtered high-quality paired reads were merged into contigs using COPE and FqMerger. BLAST was used to align contigs to IMGT TRBV, TRBD and TRBJ reference genes, with CDR3 defined following IMGT. Clonotypes above 0.1% frequency were classified as highly expanded clones. Shannon entropy was used to measure repertoire diversity, and the Gini coefficient was used to measure V-J evenness. Public clonotypes were defined as clonotypes shared by more than one individual. TCRdb's own reprocessing of the public reads used fastp at Q25 and MiXCR and kept productive beta chains. Records with the same CDR3 protein are collapsed into one entry carrying the most frequent genes and DNA. The authors' filters were not applied to this entry. This sample is represented by hundreds of thousands of distinct CDR3 sequences; approximately 15% of them were singletons. The leading ten clones occupy more than 8.5% of the sample.

Study-wide findings and limitations: TRBV28, TRBJ1-2 and TRBJ2-5 were preferentially used in persistent disease, while TRBV20-1 and TRBJ2-1 were favored in newly diagnosed disease. Sequencing and analysis were restricted to the TCR beta chain. Persistent patients shared more public clonotypes among themselves (around 3,000) than newly diagnosed patients did (over 950). Persistent Graves' disease patients showed lower TCR Shannon entropy and fewer highly expanded clones than newly diagnosed patients, suggesting clonal expansion. The study examined only peripheral blood because the primary lesion, thyroid tissue, could not be accessed. The authors acknowledged the small sample size as a limitation that may reduce accuracy.

There are many counts of this clonotype. There is no known antigen for this receptor. The input lacks base qualities; no much larger clone sits a single base away. The sample was also linked to a second study, of T cells in Graves' hyperthyroidism and ophthalmopathy. That second publication adds: Stable Graves' hyperthyroidism was defined as no progression to ophthalmopathy during 18 months of follow-up. Hyperthyroidism patients were newly diagnosed, had a disease duration of under 2 months, and were aged 18 to 65 years. Patients with uncontrolled infections, other autoimmune diseases, pregnancy or lactation were excluded. Diagnoses were based on clinical symptoms, serum thyroxine and TRAb, thyroid ultrasound and orbital computed tomography. The TCR CDR3 was subjected to a first round of RT-PCR using the HTBI primer set and the Qiagen OneStep RT-PCR kit. Most expanded thyroid clonotypes (frequency above 0.001) were also found in blood, which suggests that blood repertoires may mirror thyroid immune responses. Ophthalmopathy was separated from stable hyperthyroidism by a 13 V-J signature model, with about 86% sensitivity and about 84% specificity obtained in cross-validation and 80%/75% obtained in testing. In validation, the model predicted progression to ophthalmopathy a median of around 6.5 months before onset, with about 71% sensitivity and around 76% specificity. TCR V-J signatures able to tell the groups apart were searched for in a discovery cohort of some 97 patients, of whom 40 to 45 had Graves' ophthalmopathy and 57 had stable Graves' hyperthyroidism. Prospective prediction of ophthalmopathy was tested in an independent validation cohort consisting of about 19 hyperthyroidism patients and 15 or so patients who later progressed to ophthalmopathy. The 100 or so discovery patients were divided at random into training and test sets in a 7:3 ratio. Thyroid tissue and blood T-cell repertoires from six Graves' hyperthyroidism patients were also compared in the study. Following sampling, methimazole starting at 30 mg daily was given to hyperthyroidism patients, and high-dose intravenous methylprednisolone was given to ophthalmopathy patients. The libraries were constructed in a second round of multiplex PCR and then size-selected and purified. Libraries were sequenced paired-end with 100 bp reads on an Illumina HiSeq2000. SOAPnuke was used to process the raw data, with reads discarded if the reads contained adapters or uncalled bases, had a mean Phred below 15, or lacked an exact constant-primer or identifier match. COPE v1.2.5 was used to merge the high-quality paired reads, and each unique nucleotide sequence was defined as a clonotype. MiTCR v1.1 was used to align clonotypes to the IMGT TRBV, TRBD and TRBJ reference segments. The analysis included only V-J combinations with a frequency above 0.0001, which together covered around 99% of the repertoires. The TCS score was defined as F50 (clonal expansion) divided by E x V (chaos), with BLOSUM62-based TCRdist calculated between CDR3 peptides within each V-J. Welch's t-statistics and random forest reduced 500 to 650 V-J features to roughly 13, which were used in a naive Bayes classifier (R e1071). Sample size was not statistically predetermined, and blinding of investigators to group allocation was not performed. According to the paper, TCR Vbeta CDR3 sequencing was carried out on over 130 peripheral blood samples, which came from more than 40 ophthalmopathy, 80 or so hyperthyroidism and approximately 17 progressor patients.

The sample here was peripheral blood mononuclear cells (PBMCs), taken at new diagnosis, from a patient treated with antithyroid drugs. The receptor chain draws on TRBV9 and TRBJ2-1; no D segment can be confidently identified. The sequence derives from a man aged 25 to 40 with Graves disease. Donor details come from another sample of the same person, matched by shared clones. This receptor carries the CDR3 CASSVGSYNEQFF. Read as DNA, the sequence is TGTGCCAGCAGCGTGGGTAGCTACAATGAGCAGTTCTTC.